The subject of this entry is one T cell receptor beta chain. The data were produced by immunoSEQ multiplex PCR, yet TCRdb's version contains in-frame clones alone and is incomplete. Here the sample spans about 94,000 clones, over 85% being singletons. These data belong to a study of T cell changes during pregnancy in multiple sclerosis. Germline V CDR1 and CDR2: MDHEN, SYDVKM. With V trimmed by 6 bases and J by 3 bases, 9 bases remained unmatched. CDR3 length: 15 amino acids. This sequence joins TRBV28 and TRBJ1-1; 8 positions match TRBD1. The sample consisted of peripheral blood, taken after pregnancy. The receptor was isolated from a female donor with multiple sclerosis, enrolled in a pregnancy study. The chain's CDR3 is CASRPTGQDYTEAFF. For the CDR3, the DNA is TGTGCCAGCAGACCGACGGGACAGGATTACACTGAAGCTTTCTTT.